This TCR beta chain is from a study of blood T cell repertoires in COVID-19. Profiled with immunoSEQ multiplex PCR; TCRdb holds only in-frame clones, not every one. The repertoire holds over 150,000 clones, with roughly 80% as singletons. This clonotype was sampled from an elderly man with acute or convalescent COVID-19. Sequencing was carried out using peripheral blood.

CDR3: CASSLSGASTDTQYF. DNA of the CDR3: TGTGCCAGCAGCCTAAGCGGGGCAAGCACAGATACGCAGTATTTT. This chain links TRBV9 with TRBJ2-3, with 7 bases fitting TRBD2. After removal of 4 bases from V and 0 bases from J, the junction contained 5 bases not matched to a gene. The germline V gene encodes CDR1 SGDLS and CDR2 YYNGEE. This CDR3 contains 15 residues.